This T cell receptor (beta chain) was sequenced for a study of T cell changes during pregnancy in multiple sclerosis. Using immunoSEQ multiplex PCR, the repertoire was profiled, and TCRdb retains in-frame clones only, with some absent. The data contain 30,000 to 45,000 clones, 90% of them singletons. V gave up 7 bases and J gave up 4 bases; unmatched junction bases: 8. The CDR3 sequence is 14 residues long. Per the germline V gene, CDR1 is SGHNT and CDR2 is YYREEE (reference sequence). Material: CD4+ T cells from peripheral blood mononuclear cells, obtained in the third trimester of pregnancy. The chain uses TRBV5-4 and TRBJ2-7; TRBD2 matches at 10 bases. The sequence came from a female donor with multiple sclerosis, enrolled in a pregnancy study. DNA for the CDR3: TGTGCCAGCGGCAGGACTAGCGGAAATTACGAGCAGTACTTC. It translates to CASGRTSGNYEQYF. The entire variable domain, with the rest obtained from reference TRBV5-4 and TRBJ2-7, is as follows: ETGVTQSPTHLIKTRGQQVTLRCSSQSGHNTVSWYQQALGQGPQFIFQYYREEENGRGNFPPRFSGLQFPNYSSELNVNALELDDSALYLCASGRTSGNYEQYFGPGTRLTVT.